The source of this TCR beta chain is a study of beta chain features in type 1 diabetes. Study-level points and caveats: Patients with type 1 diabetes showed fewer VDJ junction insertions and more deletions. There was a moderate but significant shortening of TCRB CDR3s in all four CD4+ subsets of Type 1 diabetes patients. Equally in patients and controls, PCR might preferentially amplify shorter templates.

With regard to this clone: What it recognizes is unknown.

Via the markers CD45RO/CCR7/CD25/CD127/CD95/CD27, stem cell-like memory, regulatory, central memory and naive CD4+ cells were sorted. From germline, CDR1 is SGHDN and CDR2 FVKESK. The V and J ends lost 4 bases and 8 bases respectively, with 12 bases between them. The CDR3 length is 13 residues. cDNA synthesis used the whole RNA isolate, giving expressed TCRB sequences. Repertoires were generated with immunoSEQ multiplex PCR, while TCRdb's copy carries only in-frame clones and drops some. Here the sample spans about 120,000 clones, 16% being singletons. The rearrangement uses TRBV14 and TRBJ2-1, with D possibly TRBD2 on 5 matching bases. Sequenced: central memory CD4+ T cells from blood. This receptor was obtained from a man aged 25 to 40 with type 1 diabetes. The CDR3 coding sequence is TGTGCCAGCAGCCCCTTTCCGGACTATGAGCAGTTCTTC. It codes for CASSPFPDYEQFF. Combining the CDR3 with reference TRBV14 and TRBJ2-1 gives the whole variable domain EAGVTQFPSHSVIEKGQTVTLRCDPISGHDNLYWYRRVMGKEIKFLLHFVKESKQDESGMPNNRFLAERTGGTYSTLKVQPAELEDSGVYFCASSPFPDYEQFFGPGTRLTVL.